Reported below is one T cell receptor beta chain. Its antigen is as yet unknown. These data are taken from a study of blood T cells in healthy people across ages. Findings and caveats of the study: Unsorted PBMC input precluded a conclusive naive versus antigen-experienced comparison.

The CDR3 is 14 amino acids. Unmatched junction bases numbered 6, after V lost 4 bases and J lost 4 bases. Germline V gene lookup returns CDR1 SGHRS and CDR2 YFSETQ. The authors ran a second PCR of about 6 to 11 cycles using a sample-barcoded 5' primer and a J-beta primer mix. TCRdb reprocessed the 5' RACE reads via MiXCR and lists one record per CDR3 protein. The table lists some 1,500,000 distinct CDR3 sequences, approximately 43% of them singletons, with about 4% in the top ten. V and J are TRBV5-1 and TRBJ2-3; 7 nucleotides align to TRBD1. The sequence was collected from a woman between 18 and 29 years old in good health. Sequenced material: blood. CDR3 bases: TGCGCCAGCAGCGTCGACAGGGTGTCAGATACGCAGTATTTT. As protein: CASSVDRVSDTQYF.